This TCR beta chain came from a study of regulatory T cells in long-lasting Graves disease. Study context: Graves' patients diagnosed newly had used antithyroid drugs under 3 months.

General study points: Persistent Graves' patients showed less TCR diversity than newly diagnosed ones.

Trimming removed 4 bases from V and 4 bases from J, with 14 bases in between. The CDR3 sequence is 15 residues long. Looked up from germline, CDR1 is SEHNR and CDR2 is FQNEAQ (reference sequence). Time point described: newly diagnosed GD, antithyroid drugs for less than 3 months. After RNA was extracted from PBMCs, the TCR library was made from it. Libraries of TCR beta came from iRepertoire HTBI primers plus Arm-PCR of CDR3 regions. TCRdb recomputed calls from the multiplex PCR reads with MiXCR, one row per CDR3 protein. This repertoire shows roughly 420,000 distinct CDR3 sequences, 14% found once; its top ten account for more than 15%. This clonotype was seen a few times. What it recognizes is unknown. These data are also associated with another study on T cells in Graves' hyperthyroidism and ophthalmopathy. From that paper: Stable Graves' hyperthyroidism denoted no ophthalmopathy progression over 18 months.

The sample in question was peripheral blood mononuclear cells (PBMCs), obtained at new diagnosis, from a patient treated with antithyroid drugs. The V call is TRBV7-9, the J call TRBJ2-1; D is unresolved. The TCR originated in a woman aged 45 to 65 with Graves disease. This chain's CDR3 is CASSSPGRAYNEQFF. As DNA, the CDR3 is TGTGCCAGCAGCTCCCCGGGTCGCGCTTACAATGAGCAGTTCTTC.